One sample yielded the 11 T cell receptor beta chains listed below, sequenced in a study of blood T cell repertoires in COVID-19. Clones were read by immunoSEQ multiplex PCR, and TCRdb kept only the in-frame ones, dropping some. The data hold about 350,000 clones, with roughly 90% observed a single time. The sample was PBMCs or T cells enriched from blood (not recorded which). Receptors were obtained from a woman in her 30s who had been exposed to COVID-19.

The rearrangement uses TRBV4-1 and TRBJ1-6; tentatively, D is TRBD1 (5 bases). The V end lost 0 bases, the J end lost 9 bases, and 24 bases lay between the germline ends. Looked up from germline, CDR1 is MGHRA and CDR2 is YSYEKL. The CDR3 has 19 amino acids. The CDR3 bases are TGCGCCAGCAGCCAAGATTCGTCGGGCCCGCGGACATCGAGTTCACCCCTCCACTTT. Residues: CASSQDSSGPRTSSSPLHF.

The gene calls are TRBV4-2 and TRBJ2-1; 9 nucleotides agree with TRBD1. Germline CDR1 reads LGHNA; CDR2 reads YNFKEQ. The length of the CDR3 is 14 residues. J gave up 9 bases and V 4 bases, and 7 bases lay outside the gene matches. CDR3 nucleotides: TGTGCCAGCAGCCCAGGACAGGGGTGGACTGAGCAGTTCTTC. The encoded protein is CASSPGQGWTEQFF.

A single count supports this clone. The chain carries TRBV19 and TRBJ2-3; 10 bases are shared with TRBD2. The CDR3 spans 13 residues. V lost 6 bases, J lost 8 bases, and 5 bases stayed unmatched. The germline V gene has CDR1 LNHDA and CDR2 SQIVND (reference sequence). CDR3 coding DNA: TGTGCCAGTAGACGGTCTAGCGGGGGTACGCAGTATTTT. Residues: CASRRSSGGTQYF.

V is TRBV7-6 and J is TRBJ2-2, with D perhaps TRBD1 (5 bases). The germline V gene has CDR1 SGHVS and CDR2 FNYEAQ. This CDR3 has 15 amino acids. V was shortened by 5 bases and J by 0 bases, with 10 bases between the two germline ends. The CDR3 here is CASSGAPTNTGELFF. The CDR3 DNA is TGTGCCAGCAGCGGGGCTCCCACGAACACCGGGGAGCTGTTTTTT.

The V call is TRBV5-1, the J call TRBJ1-2, with D maybe TRBD1 (6 bases). The V and J ends lost 0 bases and 1 base respectively, with 22 bases between them. CDR3 size: 19 residues. Germline V gene sequence: CDR1 SGHRS, CDR2 YFSETQ. This CDR3 reads CASSLGTLFRTANNYGYTF. The CDR3 DNA reads as TGCGCCAGCAGCTTGGGGACTCTTTTTCGGACAGCCAATAACTATGGCTACACCTTC.

This clone is a singleton in its sample. This chain connects TRBV7-8 to TRBJ2-1; TRBD1 matches at 9 bases. CDR1 is SGHVS and CDR2 is FQNEAQ in the germline V gene. The J segment lost 8 bases and the V segment lost 1 base, leaving 12 bases of the junction unmatched. CDR3 length: 17 amino acids. This CDR3 is CASSLDWGTGQRDEQFF. CDR3 coding DNA: TGTGCCAGCAGCTTAGACTGGGGGACAGGGCAGAGGGATGAGCAGTTCTTC.

The chain employs TRBV15 and TRBJ1-5; D might be TRBD1 (6 bases). There are 11 residues in the CDR3. Trimming shortened V by 6 bases and J by 11 bases, and 11 bases separated the two germline ends. The germline V gene encodes CDR1 LNHNV and CDR2 YYDKDF (reference sequence). CDR3 bases: TGTGCCACCAGTGGGGGCCAGACCCAGCATTTT. This translates into CATSGGQTQHF.

Only a few counts were recorded for this clone. The chain carries TRBV7-2 and TRBJ2-2; 10 nucleotides line up with TRBD2. In germline, CDR1 is SGHTA, CDR2 FQGNSA. V lost 8 bases, J lost 3 bases, and 3 bases stayed unmatched. This CDR3 spans 14 amino acids. The CDR3 DNA sequence: TGTGCCAGCTTTAGCGGGAGGTACACCGGGGAGCTGTTTTTT. It specifies CASFSGRYTGELFF. The full variable domain, completed using reference TRBV7-2 and TRBJ2-2, is GAGVSQSPSNKVTEKGKDVELRCDPISGHTALYWYRQSLGQGLEFLIYFQGNSAPDKSGLPSDRFSAERTGGSVSTLTIQRTQQEDSAVYLCASFSGRYTGELFFGEGSRLTVL.

This clone has more than one count but fewer than ten. The rearrangement joins TRBV11-3 to TRBJ1-4, with TRBD1 identical over 9 bases. The CDR3 is 17 residues long. Trimming cost V 1 base and J 4 bases; bases outside gene matches: 7. Germline assignment: CDR1 SGHNT and CDR2 YENEEA. The CDR3 DNA follows: TGTGCCAGCAGCTTAGGGGCACAGGGGGCGATTAATGAAAAACTGTTTTTT. Its translation: CASSLGAQGAINEKLFF.

The rearrangement uses TRBV6-5 and TRBJ1-6; tentative D call: TRBD1 (5 bases). From germline, CDR1 is MNHEY and CDR2 SVGAGI. The CDR3 covers 15 residues. Trimming removed 6 bases from V and 5 bases from J, with 14 bases in between. CDR3 sequence (DNA): TGTGCCAGCAGGGGGTCGGGGGGGGATAATTCACCCCTCCACTTT. Protein: CASRGSGGDNSPLHF.

The chain is built from TRBV18 and TRBJ1-5; D not resolved. Germline V gives CDR1 KGHSH, CDR2 LQKENI. The CDR3 extends over 14 amino acids. V was cut by 2 bases and J by 12 bases, with 17 bases left in between. This CDR3 is CASSPKVEAQYQHF. The CDR3 coding sequence is TGTGCCAGCTCACCAAAGGTGGAGGCGCAGTACCAGCATTTT.